The 21 T cell receptor beta chains below were found in one sample sequenced in a study of cytomegalovirus exposure and HLA in healthy donors. Some clones are missing from TCRdb's copy, which holds only in-frame ones; the method was immunoSEQ multiplex PCR. Of 60,000 to 65,000 clones detected, about 95% appear once; the ten largest clones hold approximately 1.2%. The specimen was PBMCs. These receptors were collected from a woman aged 18-29 years in good health and CMV-seronegative.

This rearrangement joins TRBV7-3 to TRBJ2-7, with TRBD2 matching 7 bases. The CDR3 extends over 15 amino acids. V lost 1 base and J lost 3; bases outside the gene matches: 6. CDR1 and CDR2 (germline): SGHTA, FQGTGA. CDR3 sequence: CASSLRGGEVYEQYF. The CDR3 DNA is TGTGCCAGCAGCTTAAGGGGAGGGGAGGTCTACGAGCAGTACTTC.

To note about this clone: Germline is not matched at one junction end, which may reflect a read error. Here the CDR3 DNA reads TGTGCCAGCTCGCTTCGGAGGGACCAGGAGACCCAGTACTTC. The encoded protein is CASSLRRDQETQYF. This chain joins TRBV18 and TRBJ2-5; D perhaps matches TRBD2 (6 bases). The CDR3 runs to 14 residues. From germline, CDR1 is KGHSH and CDR2 LQKENI. The whole variable domain, remainder taken from reference TRBV18 and TRBJ2-5, is NAGVMQNPRHLVRRRGQEARLRCSPMKGHSHVYWYRQLPEEGLKFMVYLQKENIIDESGMPKERFSAEFPKEGPSILRIQQVVRGDSAAYFCASSLRRDQETQYFGPGTRLLVL.

This chain joins TRBV7-2 and TRBJ2-2; perhaps TRBD2 as D (6 bases). Germline CDR1 reads SGHTA; CDR2 reads FQGNSA. The germline V and J ends were trimmed by 5 bases and 5 bases, with 12 bases remaining between them. This CDR3 comprises 14 residues. The CDR3, as DNA: TGTGCCAGCAGCCCCAGGAGCGGGACCGGGGAGCTGTTTTTT. It translates to CASSPRSGTGELFF.

The rearrangement links TRBV19 to TRBJ2-3; 14 bases match TRBD2. V lost 5 bases, J lost 0 bases, and 4 bases stayed unmatched. This CDR3 is 17 amino acids long. In germline, CDR1 is LNHDA, CDR2 SQIVND (reference sequence). The CDR3 coding sequence is TGTGCCAGTAGTGGGACTAGCGGGGGAGACAGCACAGATACGCAGTATTTT. Protein: CASSGTSGGDSTDTQYF.

The chain links TRBV11-2 to TRBJ2-7; perhaps TRBD2 as D (6 bases). The CDR3 runs to 13 residues. V gave up 5 bases and J gave up 4 bases, with 12 bases separating them. Germline V gene sequence: CDR1 SGHAT, CDR2 FQNNGV. CDR3 coding DNA: TGTGCCAGCAGCGGGGGACTCTTGTACGAGCAGTACTTC. It codes for CASSGGLLYEQYF.

The chain has TRBV2 and TRBJ2-2; TRBD2 matches at 9 bases. Germline values: CDR1 SNHLY, CDR2 FYNNEI. This CDR3 region has 17 residues. The V gene end was trimmed by 4 bases and the J gene end by 3 bases; junction bases not matched to a gene: 9. Written as DNA, the CDR3 is TGTGCCAGCAGTGGAGGGGCGGGAGGGGAGTACACCGGGGAGCTGTTTTTT. Amino acids: CASSGGAGGEYTGELFF.

J is TRBJ1-3 and V is TRBV28, with 10 positions matching TRBD1. The CDR3 is made up of 16 amino acids. With 6 bases clipped from V and 0 bases from J, the junction kept 5 bases outside the gene matches. Per germline, CDR1 MDHEN and CDR2 SYDVKM. Here the CDR3 reads CASRPDRGSSGNTIYF. As DNA, the CDR3 is TGTGCCAGCAGGCCGGACAGGGGGTCCTCTGGAAACACCATATATTTT.

The chain employs TRBV7-6 and TRBJ1-2; TRBD1 matches 8 bases. CDR3 size: 15 residues. The J segment lost 2 bases and the V segment lost 1 base, leaving 3 bases of the junction unmatched. The germline V gene has CDR1 SGHVS and CDR2 FNYEAQ. For the CDR3, the DNA is TGTGCCAGCAGCTTAGAAGGGACAGGCAACTATGGCTACACCTTC. Amino acids: CASSLEGTGNYGYTF.

The chain couples TRBV6-4 to TRBJ2-7; TRBD1 aligns across 9 bases. The CDR3 loop spans 14 amino acids. With 10 bases clipped from V and 3 bases from J, the junction kept 10 bases outside the gene matches. In germline, CDR1 is MRHNA, CDR2 SNTAGT. CDR3 region: CATARGQGNYEQYF. The DNA for the CDR3 is TGTGCCACCGCCCGAGGACAGGGGAACTACGAGCAGTACTTC.

This chain connects TRBV15 to TRBJ2-5; TRBD2 aligns across 9 bases. Per the germline V gene, CDR1 is LNHNV and CDR2 is YYDKDF (reference sequence). Trimming took 0 bases from V and 6 from J; bases not matched to a gene: 14. The CDR3 loop spans 18 amino acids. The CDR3 sequence is CATSRDSPSGTTKKTQYF. The CDR3 nucleotides read TGTGCCACCAGCAGAGATTCCCCTAGCGGGACCACCAAGAAGACCCAGTACTTC.

The DNA for the CDR3 is TGTGCCAGCGGGGCCAGGGGGTACGAGCAGTACTTC. Its protein is CASGARGYEQYF. V gene TRBV6-1 combines with J gene TRBJ2-7; TRBD1 aligns across 7 bases. V trimming: 8 bases; J trimming: 4 bases; junction bases outside the gene matches: 5. The CDR3 extends over 12 amino acids. The germline gives CDR1 MNHNS, CDR2 SASEGT.

The chain joins TRBV27 to TRBJ2-3, with TRBD2 identical over 9 bases. CDR1 and CDR2 from the germline V gene are MNHEY and SMNVEV (reference sequence). The CDR3 has 16 amino acids. V shed 3 bases, J shed 4 bases, and the junction held 8 bases outside the gene matches. This CDR3 is CASSFVAGAFADTQYF. CDR3 coding DNA: TGTGCCAGCAGTTTCGTAGCGGGGGCCTTCGCAGATACGCAGTATTTT.

The gene calls are TRBV20-1 and TRBJ1-2; D is unresolved. In germline, CDR1 is DFQATT, CDR2 SNEGSKA (reference sequence). This CDR3 is built from 11 residues. Between the trimmed V and J ends, which lost 3 bases and 5 bases, there was a span of 7 bases. The CDR3 DNA follows: TGCAGTGCTAGTGCGGGGTATGGCTACACCTTC. This sequence encodes CSASAGYGYTF.

There are a few counts of this clone. The V and J genes are TRBV5-4 and TRBJ2-7, with TRBD2 matching 13 bases. V gave up 5 bases and J gave up 7 bases; unmatched junction bases: 9. The CDR3 sequence is 15 residues long. Germline V CDR1 and CDR2: SGHNT, YYREEE (reference sequence). The CDR3 loop is CASRAGTSGMREQYF. The DNA for the CDR3 is TGTGCCAGCAGGGCCGGGACTAGCGGGATGAGGGAGCAGTACTTC.

V and J are TRBV13 and TRBJ2-5; 7 positions agree with TRBD2. Unmatched junction bases numbered 1, after V lost 5 bases and J lost 7 bases. Germline CDR1 reads PRHDT; CDR2 reads FYEKMQ (reference sequence). The CDR3 extends over 11 amino acids. The CDR3: CASSPGGTQYF. The DNA for the CDR3 is TGTGCCAGCAGCCCGGGGGGGACCCAGTACTTC.

The chain employs TRBV6-4 and TRBJ2-3; 10 nucleotides align to TRBD2. The CDR3 has 16 residues. Per the germline V gene, CDR1 is MRHNA and CDR2 is SNTAGT. V gave up 6 bases and J gave up 5 bases; unmatched junction bases: 11. CDR3 protein: CASSPLAGEGGDTQYF. The CDR3 DNA is TGTGCCAGCAGCCCCCTAGCGGGAGAGGGGGGAGATACGCAGTATTTT.

The V call is TRBV6-6, the J call TRBJ2-1; D not certain. Germline assignment: CDR1 MNHNY and CDR2 SVGAGI (reference sequence). This CDR3 is built from 15 residues. The V and J ends lost 2 bases and 0 bases respectively, with 8 bases between them. The CDR3 loop reads CASSYEPPSYNEQFF. The CDR3 DNA follows: TGTGCCAGCAGTTACGAGCCCCCCTCCTACAATGAGCAGTTCTTC.

The rearrangement joins TRBV28 to TRBJ2-5; the D gene is possibly TRBD2 (7 bases). This CDR3 is built from 16 residues. V lost 6 bases and J 1 base, leaving 18 bases between the germline ends. The germline V gene has CDR1 MDHEN and CDR2 SYDVKM. DNA for the CDR3: TGTGCCAGCAGCCCAACTCGGGGGGCGGCCCAAGAGACCCAGTACTTC. Amino acids: CASSPTRGAAQETQYF.

Written as DNA, the CDR3 is TGTGCCAGCAGCCATACCCCGGGGCCCCAGCATTTT. This gives the protein CASSHTPGPQHF. The chain employs TRBV5-6 and TRBJ1-5; the D is unclear. V was shortened by 4 bases and J by 9 bases, with 11 bases between the two germline ends. CDR3 size: 12 residues. CDR1 and CDR2 (germline): SGHDT, YYEEEE.

The J gene is TRBJ1-1, the V gene TRBV4-3, with TRBD1 matching 9 bases. Germline V lookup: CDR1 LGHNA, CDR2 YSLEER. This CDR3 region has 16 residues. V was pared by 3 bases and J by 5 bases, with 10 bases of the junction left unmatched. CDR3 sequence reads: CASSQSRDRAGTEAFF. The CDR3 DNA is TGCGCCAGCAGCCAGTCCCGGGACAGGGCGGGTACTGAAGCTTTCTTT.

The chain carries TRBV7-9 and TRBJ2-7; the match to TRBD2 covers 12 bases. Germline V gene sequence: CDR1 SEHNR, CDR2 FQNEAQ (reference sequence). V shed 7 bases and J 7 bases; nucleotides not matched to a gene: 8. The CDR3 spans 14 residues. CDR3 DNA sequence: TGTGCCAGCACCCTAGCGGGAGGGGTGGGGGAGCAGTACTTC. Encoded protein: CASTLAGGVGEQYF. The entire variable domain, with the rest obtained from reference TRBV7-9 and TRBJ2-7, is as follows: DTGVSQNPRHKITKRGQNVTFRCDPISEHNRLYWYRQTLGQGPEFLTYFQNEAQLEKSRLLSDRFSAERPKGSFSTLEIQRTEQGDSAMYLCASTLAGGVGEQYFGPGTRLTVT.